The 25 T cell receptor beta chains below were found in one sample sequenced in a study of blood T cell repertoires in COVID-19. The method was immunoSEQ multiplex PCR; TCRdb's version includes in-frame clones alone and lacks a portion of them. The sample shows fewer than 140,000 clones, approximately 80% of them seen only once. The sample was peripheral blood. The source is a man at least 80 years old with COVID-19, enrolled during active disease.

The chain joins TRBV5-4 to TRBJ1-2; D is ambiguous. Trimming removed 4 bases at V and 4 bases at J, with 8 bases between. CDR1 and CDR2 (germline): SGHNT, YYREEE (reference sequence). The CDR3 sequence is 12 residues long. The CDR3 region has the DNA TGTGCCAGCAGCCCGAGCGGCTATGGCTACACCTTC. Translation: CASSPSGYGYTF.

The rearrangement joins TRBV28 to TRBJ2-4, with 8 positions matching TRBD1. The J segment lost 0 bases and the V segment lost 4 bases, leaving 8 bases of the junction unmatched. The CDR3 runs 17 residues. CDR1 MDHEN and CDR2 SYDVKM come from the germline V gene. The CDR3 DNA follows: TGTGCCAGCAGTTCCGGCCGGGACAGGTTAGCCAAAAACATTCAGTACTTC. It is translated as CASSSGRDRLAKNIQYF.

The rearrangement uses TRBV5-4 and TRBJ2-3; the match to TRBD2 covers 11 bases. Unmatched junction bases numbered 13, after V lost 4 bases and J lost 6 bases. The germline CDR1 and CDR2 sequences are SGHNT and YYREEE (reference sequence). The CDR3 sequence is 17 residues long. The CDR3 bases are TGTGCCAGCAGCCGATATCTAGCGGGAGGTTCTTGGGATACGCAGTATTTT. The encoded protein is CASSRYLAGGSWDTQYF.

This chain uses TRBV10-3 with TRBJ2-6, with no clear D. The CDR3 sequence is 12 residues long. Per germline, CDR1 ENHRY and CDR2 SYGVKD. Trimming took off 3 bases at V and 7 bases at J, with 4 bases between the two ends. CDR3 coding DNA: TGTGCCATCAGTGAACTTGCCAACGTCCTGACTTTC. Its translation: CAISELANVLTF.

Written as DNA, the CDR3 is TGTGCCAGCAGCCCGACACCTTGGTTACAAGAGACCCAGTACTTC. Amino acids: CASSPTPWLQETQYF. The V and J genes are TRBV7-2 and TRBJ2-5; D is undetermined. Germline CDR1 and CDR2: SGHTA and FQGNSA. The CDR3 has 15 amino acids. V lost 5 bases and J 2 bases, leaving 15 bases between the germline ends.

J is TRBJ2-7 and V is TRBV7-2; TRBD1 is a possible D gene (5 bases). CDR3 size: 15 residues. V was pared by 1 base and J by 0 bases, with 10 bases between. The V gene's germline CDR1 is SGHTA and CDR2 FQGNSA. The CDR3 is CASSLVGPTSYEQYF. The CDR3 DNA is TGTGCCAGCAGCTTAGTGGGGCCCACCTCCTACGAGCAGTACTTC.

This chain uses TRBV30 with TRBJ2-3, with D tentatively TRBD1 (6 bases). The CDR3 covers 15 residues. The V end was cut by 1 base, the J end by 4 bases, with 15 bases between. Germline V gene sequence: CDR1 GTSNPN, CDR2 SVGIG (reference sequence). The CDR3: CAWSGQGSRADTQYF. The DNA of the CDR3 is TGTGCCTGGAGTGGCCAGGGGAGTAGGGCAGATACGCAGTATTTT.

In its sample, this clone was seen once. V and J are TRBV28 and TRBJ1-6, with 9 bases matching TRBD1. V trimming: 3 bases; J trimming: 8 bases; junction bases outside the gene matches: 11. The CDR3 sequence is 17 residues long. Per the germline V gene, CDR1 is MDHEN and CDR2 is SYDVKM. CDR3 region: CASSFPLTGGADSPLHF. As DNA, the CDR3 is TGTGCCAGCAGTTTTCCTCTTACAGGGGGCGCGGATTCACCCCTCCACTTT.

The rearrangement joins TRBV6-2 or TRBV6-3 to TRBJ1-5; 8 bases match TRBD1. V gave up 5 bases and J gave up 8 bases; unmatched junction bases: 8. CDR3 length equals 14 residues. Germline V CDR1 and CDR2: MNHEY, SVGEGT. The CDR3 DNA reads TGTGCCAGCAGTGGACCAGGGGGCTGGGAGCCCCAGCATTTT. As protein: CASSGPGGWEPQHF.

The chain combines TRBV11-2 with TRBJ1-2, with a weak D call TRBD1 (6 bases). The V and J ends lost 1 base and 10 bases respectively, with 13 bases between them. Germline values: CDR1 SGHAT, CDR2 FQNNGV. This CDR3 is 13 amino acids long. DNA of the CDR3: TGTGCCAGCAGCTTAGGGGGGCCACCAAACTACACCTTC. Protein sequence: CASSLGGPPNYTF.

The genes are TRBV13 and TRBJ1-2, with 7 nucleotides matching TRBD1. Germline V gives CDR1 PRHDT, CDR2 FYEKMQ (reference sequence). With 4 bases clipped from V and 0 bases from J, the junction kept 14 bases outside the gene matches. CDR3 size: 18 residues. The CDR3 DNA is TGTGCCAGCAGCTCCCGGGGACAGTCGGGGCTCTCTAACTATGGCTACACCTTC. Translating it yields CASSSRGQSGLSNYGYTF.

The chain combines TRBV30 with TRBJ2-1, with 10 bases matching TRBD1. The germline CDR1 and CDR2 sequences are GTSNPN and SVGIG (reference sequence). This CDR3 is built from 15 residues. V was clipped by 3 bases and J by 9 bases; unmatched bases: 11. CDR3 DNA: TGTGCCTGGAGCCCCTGGGGGGACAGGGGAGGTGAGCAGTTCTTC. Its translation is CAWSPWGDRGGEQFF.

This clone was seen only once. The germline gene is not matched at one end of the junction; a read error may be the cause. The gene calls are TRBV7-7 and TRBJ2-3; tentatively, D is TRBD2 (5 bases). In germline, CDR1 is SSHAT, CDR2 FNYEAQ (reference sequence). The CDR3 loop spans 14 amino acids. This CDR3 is CASSPDSTRGTQYF. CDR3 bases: TGTGCTAGCAGCCCGGACTCTACTCGCGGTACGCAGTATTTT.

This CDR3 is CASSQGVGQPQHF. The CDR3 DNA follows: TGCGCCAGCAGTCAGGGGGTCGGTCAGCCCCAGCATTTT. The chain recombines TRBV10-1 with TRBJ1-5; TRBD1 matches 7 bases. This CDR3 has 13 amino acids. The J segment lost 6 bases and the V segment lost 5 bases, leaving 4 bases of the junction unmatched. CDR1 and CDR2 (germline): WNHNN, SYGVQD (reference sequence).

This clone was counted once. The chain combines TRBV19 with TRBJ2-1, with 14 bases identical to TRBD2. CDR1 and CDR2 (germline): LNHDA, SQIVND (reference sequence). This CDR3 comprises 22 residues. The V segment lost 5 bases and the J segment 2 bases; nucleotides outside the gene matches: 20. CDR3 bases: TGTGCCAGTAGTGACAGGGACTATCCGGGACTAGCGGGAGCATGGACCTACAATGAGCAGTTCTTC. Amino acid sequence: CASSDRDYPGLAGAWTYNEQFF.

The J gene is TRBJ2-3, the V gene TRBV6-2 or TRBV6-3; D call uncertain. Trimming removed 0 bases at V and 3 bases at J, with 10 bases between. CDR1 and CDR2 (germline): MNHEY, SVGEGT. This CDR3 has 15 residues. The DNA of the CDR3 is TGTGCCAGCAGTTACTCGATAAAGGAGACAGATACGCAGTATTTT. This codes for CASSYSIKETDTQYF.

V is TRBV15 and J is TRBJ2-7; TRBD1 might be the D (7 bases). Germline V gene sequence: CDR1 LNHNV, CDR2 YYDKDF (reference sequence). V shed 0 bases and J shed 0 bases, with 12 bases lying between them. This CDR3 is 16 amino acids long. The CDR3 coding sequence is TGTGCCACCAGCAGAGATCAGGGGGACTCCTCCTACGAGCAGTACTTC. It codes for CATSRDQGDSSYEQYF. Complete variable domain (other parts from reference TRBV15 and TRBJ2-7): DAMVIQNPRYQVTQFGKPVTLSCSQTLNHNVMYWYQQKSSQAPKLLFHYYDKDFNNEADTPDNFQSRRPNTSFCFLDIRSPGLGDTAMYLCATSRDQGDSSYEQYFGPGTRLTVT.

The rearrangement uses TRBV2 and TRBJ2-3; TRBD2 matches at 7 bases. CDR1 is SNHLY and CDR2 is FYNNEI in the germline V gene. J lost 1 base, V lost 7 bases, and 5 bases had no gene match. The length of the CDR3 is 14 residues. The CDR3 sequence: CASIAGEGTDTQYF. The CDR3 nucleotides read TGTGCCAGCATCGCGGGAGAGGGCACAGATACGCAGTATTTT.

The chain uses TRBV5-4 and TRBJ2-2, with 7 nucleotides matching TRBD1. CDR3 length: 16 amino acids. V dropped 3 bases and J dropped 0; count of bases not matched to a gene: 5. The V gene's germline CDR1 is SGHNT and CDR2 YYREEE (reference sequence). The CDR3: CASSSGQVANTGELFF. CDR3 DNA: TGTGCCAGCAGCTCAGGACAGGTTGCGAACACCGGGGAGCTGTTTTTT.

CDR3 residues: CASDGQPGFNEQFF. CDR3 nucleotide sequence: TGTGCCAGCGACGGACAGCCCGGTTTCAATGAGCAGTTCTTC. The rearrangement uses TRBV28 and TRBJ2-1; perhaps TRBD1 as D (6 bases). Germline V gene lookup returns CDR1 MDHEN and CDR2 SYDVKM. The CDR3 is made up of 14 amino acids. Between the trimmed V and J ends, which lost 8 bases and 6 bases, there was a span of 17 bases. Drawing the rest from reference TRBV28 and TRBJ2-1, the complete variable domain is DVKVTQSSRYLVKRTGEKVFLECVQDMDHENMFWYRQDPGLGLRLIYFSYDVKMKEKGDIPEGYSVSREKKERFSLILESASTNQTSMYLCASDGQPGFNEQFFGPGTRLTVL.

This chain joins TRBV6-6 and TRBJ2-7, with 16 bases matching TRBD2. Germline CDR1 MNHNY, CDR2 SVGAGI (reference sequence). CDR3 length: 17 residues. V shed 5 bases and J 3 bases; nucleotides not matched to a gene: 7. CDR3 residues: CASSHPGLAGGNYEQYF. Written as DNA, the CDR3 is TGTGCCAGCAGTCACCCGGGACTAGCGGGAGGGAACTACGAGCAGTACTTC.

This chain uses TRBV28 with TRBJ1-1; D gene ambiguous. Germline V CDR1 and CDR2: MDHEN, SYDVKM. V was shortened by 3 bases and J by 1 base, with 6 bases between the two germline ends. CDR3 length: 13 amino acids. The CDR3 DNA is TGTGCCAGCAGTTTCGGTGGGAACACTGAAGCTTTCTTT. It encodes CASSFGGNTEAFF.

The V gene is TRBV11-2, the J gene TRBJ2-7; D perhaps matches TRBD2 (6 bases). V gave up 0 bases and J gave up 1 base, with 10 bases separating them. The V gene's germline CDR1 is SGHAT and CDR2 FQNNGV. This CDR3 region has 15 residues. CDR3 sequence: CASSLEGGASYEQYF. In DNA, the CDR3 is TGTGCCAGCAGCTTAGAAGGAGGGGCATCCTACGAGCAGTACTTC.

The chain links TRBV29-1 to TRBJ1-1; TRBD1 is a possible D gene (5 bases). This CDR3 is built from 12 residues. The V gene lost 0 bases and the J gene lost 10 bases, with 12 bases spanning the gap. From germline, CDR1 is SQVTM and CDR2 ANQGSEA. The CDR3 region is CSVEDGGGGAFF. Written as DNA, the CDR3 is TGCAGCGTTGAAGACGGGGGTGGCGGAGCTTTCTTT. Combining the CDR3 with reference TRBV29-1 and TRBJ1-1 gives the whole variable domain SAVISQKPSRDICQRGTSLTIQCQVDSQVTMMFWYRQQPGQSLTLIATANQGSEATYESGFVIDKFPISRPNLTFSTLTVSNMSPEDSSIYLCSVEDGGGGAFFGQGTRLTVV.

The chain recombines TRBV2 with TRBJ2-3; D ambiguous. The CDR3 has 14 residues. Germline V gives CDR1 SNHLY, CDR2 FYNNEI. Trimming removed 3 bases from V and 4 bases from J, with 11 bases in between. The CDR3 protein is CASSDARSADTQYF. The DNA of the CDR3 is TGTGCCAGCAGTGACGCCCGGAGCGCAGATACGCAGTATTTT.